This T cell receptor (beta chain) was identified during a study of T cells in Graves' hyperthyroidism and ophthalmopathy. This clonotype was seen repeatedly, ten times or more. Its antigen is still unknown. Amplification of TCR beta CDR3 regions used RNA as the template. The TCR CDR3 was amplified in a first-round RT-PCR using the HTBI primer set. TCRdb re-analysed the multiplex PCR reads in MiXCR, keeping a single row per CDR3 protein. The profile shows 540,000 or so distinct CDR3 sequences, about a sixth of them singletons. With 11 bases removed from V and 4 bases from J, the gap between germline ends came to 14 bases. This CDR3 comprises 12 residues. CDR1 is MDHEN, CDR2 SYDVKM, per germline. Stable Graves' hyperthyroidism denoted no ophthalmopathy progression over 18 months. Exclusion followed for patients with uncontrolled infection, other autoimmune disease, pregnancy or lactation. Study-wide results and limits: Among clonotypes expanded in thyroid above 0.001, most were also found in blood.

This chain joins TRBV28 and TRBJ1-1; no reliable D call. Input material: blood. The TCR originated in a woman between 25 and 40 years old with Graves' hyperthyroidism. The CDR3 loop reads CASSAGTTEAFF. The CDR3 nucleotides read TGTGCCTCCTCGGCGGGCACCACTGAAGCTTTCTTT.